The clone carrying this T cell receptor beta chain has more than one count but fewer than ten. Its antigen is currently unknown. This sample was included in a study of T cells after yellow fever vaccination. Overall study results and limits: Among all clonotypes, a small share was observed in both CD4 and CD8 compartments. Detected again after the booster were most primary-vaccination clones, at nearly 97% CD4 and 88% CD8. Peaking on day 5 versus 15, the secondary response was faster but weaker.

Trimming cost V 0 bases and J 2 bases; bases outside gene matches: 11. The CDR3 runs to 18 residues. The germline V gene has CDR1 MNHEY and CDR2 SVGEGT. A 5'RACE template-switching step, the method used to make TCR cDNA, added a universal primer site and UMIs. TCRdb reanalysed the 5' RACE reads using MiXCR and keeps one entry per CDR3 protein. Among some 260,000 distinct CDR3 sequences listed, around 4.9% were seen once. The chain joins TRBV6-2 or TRBV6-3 to TRBJ2-5; TRBD2 matches at 8 bases. This TCR derives from a man younger than 35 who received the YFV17D yellow fever vaccine. Sequenced material: CD4+ T cells sorted from PBMCs, taken on the day of the yellow fever booster vaccination. The CDR3 DNA sequence: TGTGCCAGCAGTTACTCGAGGCGGGATAGCGGGGCACAAGAGACCCAGTACTTC. Its translation is CASSYSRRDSGAQETQYF.